This T cell receptor (beta chain) originates from a study of blood T cell repertoires in COVID-19. Study in general: From the United States, Italy and Spain came samples of acute and convalescent COVID-19.

In the source study's methods: From reference gene primer amplification, estimates of nucleated cell counts were derived. Repertoires were generated with immunoSEQ multiplex PCR, while TCRdb's copy carries only in-frame clones and drops some. V, J and clone size were drawn from that table, and D and trimming were deduced from the DNA. The table includes 100,000 to 150,000 clones, roughly 83% detected once. V was shortened by 6 bases and J by 4 bases, with 18 bases between the two germline ends. This CDR3 has 14 residues. CDR1 is GTSNPN, CDR2 SVGIG, per germline (reference sequence). This clonotype originated in a man in his sixties with acute or convalescent COVID-19. Sequencing was done on a sample of peripheral blood. The chain links TRBV30 to TRBJ1-1, with D perhaps matching TRBD1 (5 bases). DNA for the CDR3: TGTGCCTGTCCCCGGACTCCGGGGGGCACTGAAGCTTTCTTT. Translation gives CACPRTPGGTEAFF.